The present entry profiles one T cell receptor beta chain with its context. TCRdb redid the calling of the PCR reads with MiXCR, one entry per CDR3 protein. The sample carries under 20,000 distinct CDR3 sequences, around 44% recorded once. The data belong to a study of tumor-infiltrating lymphocytes in oesophageal squamous cell carcinoma. Germline V CDR1 and CDR2: SQVTM, ANQGSEA. The CDR3 has 13 residues. The germline V and J ends were trimmed by 8 bases and 4 bases, with 17 bases remaining between them. The chain recombines TRBV29-1 with TRBJ1-1; D possibly corresponds to TRBD1 (5 bases). Sequenced: esophageal tumor tissue. The receptor comes from a male donor with esophageal squamous cell carcinoma. CDR3 region: CSSEVRGLTEAFF. For the CDR3, the DNA is TGCAGCTCGGAGGTAAGGGGTCTCACTGAAGCTTTCTTT.